Here is one T cell receptor (beta chain) with its context. The data belong to a study of cytomegalovirus exposure and HLA in healthy donors. Sequencing was performed with immunoSEQ multiplex PCR; in TCRdb, only in-frame clones are kept and a portion is missing. The sample consists of about 68,000 clones, around 90% of them appearing once. This CDR3 has 13 residues. The germline gives CDR1 MNHNS, CDR2 SASEGT. V lost 3 bases, J lost 3 bases, and 9 bases lay in between. This chain links TRBV6-1 with TRBJ2-7, with D possibly matching TRBD1 (6 bases). This sequence originates from a man younger than 30 in good health and CMV-seronegative. Sequencing was performed on PBMCs. The CDR3 is CASSEYRDYEQYF. CDR3 nucleotide sequence: TGTGCCAGCAGTGAGTACAGGGACTACGAGCAGTACTTC.